This T cell receptor (beta chain) is drawn from a study of blood T cell repertoires in COVID-19. The wider study: COVID-19 samples collected from the United States, Italy and Spain covered acute and convalescent phases. T cells, B-cell-depleted T cells, or PBMCs provided the cDNA or gDNA that served as material.

CDR1 MGHRA and CDR2 YSYEKL come from the germline V gene. The CDR3 spans 15 residues. V lost 0 bases to trimming and J lost 7 bases, with 13 bases between them. In the original processing: The assay estimated nucleated cells by amplifying reference gene primers. Using immunoSEQ multiplex PCR, the repertoire was profiled, and TCRdb retains in-frame clones only, with some absent. Clone size and the V and J calls come from that table; the DNA yielded D and trimming. The sample lists roughly 87,000 clones; about four fifths were seen once. The source is a woman between 65 and 79 years old with acute or convalescent COVID-19. The specimen sequenced was peripheral blood. V is TRBV4-1 and J is TRBJ1-5, with D maybe TRBD1 (6 bases). The CDR3 spells CASSQDEGVLQPQHF. The CDR3, as DNA: TGCGCCAGCAGCCAAGATGAGGGGGTACTACAGCCCCAGCATTTT.